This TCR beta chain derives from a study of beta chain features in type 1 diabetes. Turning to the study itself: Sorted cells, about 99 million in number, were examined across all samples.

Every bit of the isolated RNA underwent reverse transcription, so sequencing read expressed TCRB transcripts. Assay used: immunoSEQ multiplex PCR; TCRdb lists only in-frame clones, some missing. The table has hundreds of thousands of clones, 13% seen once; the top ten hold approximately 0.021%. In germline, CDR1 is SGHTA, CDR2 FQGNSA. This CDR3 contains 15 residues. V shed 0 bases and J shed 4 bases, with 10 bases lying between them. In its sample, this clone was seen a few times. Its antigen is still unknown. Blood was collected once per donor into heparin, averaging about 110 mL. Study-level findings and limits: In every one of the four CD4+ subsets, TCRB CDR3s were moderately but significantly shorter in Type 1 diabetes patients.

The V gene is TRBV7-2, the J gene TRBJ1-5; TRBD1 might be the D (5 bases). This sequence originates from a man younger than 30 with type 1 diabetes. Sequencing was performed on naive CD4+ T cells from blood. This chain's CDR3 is CASSLAKQGNQPQHF. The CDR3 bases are TGTGCCAGCAGCTTAGCTAAGCAGGGAAATCAGCCCCAGCATTTT.